The sequence of this TCR beta chain was determined in a study of cytomegalovirus exposure and HLA in healthy donors. Study-level points and caveats: Researchers reported that three CMV-associated chains were confirmed in vitro as CMV antigen-specific. Cytomegalovirus-associated TCR beta chains were listed, numbering under 200. Reports described diagnosis of cytomegalovirus status by the classifier as highly specific and sensitive.

Germline values: CDR1 SGHTA, CDR2 FQGNSA. The length of the CDR3 is 17 residues. The ends lost 8 bases at V and 6 bases at J; junction bases unmatched: 19. It was the roughly 130-subject validation cohort, separate from the roughly 700-subject first cohort, to which the donors belonged. On this clone itself: Its antigen is unknown.

The assay was immunoSEQ multiplex PCR, and TCRdb's table has in-frame clones only and misses some. Of approximately 170,000 clones in the sample, approximately 88% were seen once. Sequenced sample: PBMCs. This sequence was found in a man aged 25-45 years in good health and CMV-seropositive. This sequence joins TRBV7-2 and TRBJ2-3; the match to TRBD1 covers 8 bases. CDR3 sequence reads: CASRPPWGQGASDTQYF. The CDR3 DNA sequence: TGTGCCAGCCGACCCCCCTGGGGCCAGGGGGCTAGTGATACGCAGTATTTT.